A single sample gave rise to the 31 T cell receptor beta chains below, sequenced in a study of blood T cell repertoires in COVID-19. Generated by immunoSEQ multiplex PCR, the TCRdb table keeps only in-frame clones and is missing some. The top ten clones hold approximately 5.3% of a sample with around 50,000 clones, 78% of them seen once. Sequenced: PBMCs or T cells enriched from blood (not recorded which). Receptors originate from a woman aged 50 to 60 with acute COVID-19.

V usage is TRBV19 and J usage is TRBJ2-3; D unresolved. Trimming took off 7 bases at V and 0 bases at J, with 14 bases between the two ends. CDR1 and CDR2 (germline): LNHDA, SQIVND (reference sequence). This CDR3 is built from 15 residues. CDR3: CASTPPGFSTDTQYF. CDR3 sequence (DNA): TGTGCCAGTACCCCCCCCGGGTTTAGCACAGATACGCAGTATTTT. The full variable domain, rest sourced from reference TRBV19 and TRBJ2-3, is DGGITQSPKYLFRKEGQNVTLSCEQNLNHDAMYWYRQDPGQGLRLIYYSQIVNDFQKGDIAEGYSVSREKKESFPLTVTSAQKNPTAFYLCASTPPGFSTDTQYFGPGTRLTVL.

V is TRBV11-3 and J is TRBJ2-3; the match to TRBD1 covers 8 bases. Germline V gene sequence: CDR1 SGHNT, CDR2 YENEEA. J gave up 1 base and V 5 bases, and 2 bases lay outside the gene matches. The CDR3 covers 14 residues. In DNA, the CDR3 is TGTGCCAGCAGCCCGGGACAGGGCACAGATACGCAGTATTTT. Its protein product is CASSPGQGTDTQYF.

On this clone: Other DNA sequences from this sample encode an identical CDR3 as well. This CDR3 is CASTPGGDYQPQHF. In DNA form, the CDR3 reads TGTGCCAGTACCCCAGGAGGTGATTATCAGCCCCAGCATTTT. The chain couples TRBV19 to TRBJ1-5, with unresolved D. The V and J ends lost 7 bases and 5 bases respectively, with 15 bases between them. Germline V lookup: CDR1 LNHDA, CDR2 SQIVND (reference sequence). The CDR3 covers 14 residues.

This rearrangement joins TRBV6-5 to TRBJ1-1, with 8 bases that match TRBD1. V shed 11 bases, J shed 6 bases, and the junction held 11 bases outside the gene matches. Germline V gives CDR1 MNHEY, CDR2 SVGAGI. CDR3 length: 13 amino acids. Written as DNA, the CDR3 is TGTGCCGTACACCGGGACAGGCGGGCTGAAGCTTTCTTT. It encodes CAVHRDRRAEAFF.

The chain carries TRBV12-3 or TRBV12-4 and TRBJ1-2; D ambiguous. CDR3 length: 11 amino acids. V lost 4 bases and J lost 2, with 2 bases in between. The CDR3 is CASSSNYGYTF. The DNA for the CDR3 is TGTGCCAGCAGTTCGAACTATGGCTACACCTTC.

This clone appeared many times. The CDR3 spells CASSQDTLAANYGYTF. CDR3 DNA sequence: TGTGCCAGCAGCCAAGATACCCTGGCAGCTAACTATGGCTACACCTTC. The rearrangement links TRBV4-2 to TRBJ1-2; D is ambiguous. V was cut by 0 bases and J by 0 bases, with 11 bases left in between. The germline gives CDR1 LGHNA, CDR2 YNFKEQ. This CDR3 has 16 residues.

The table lists this clone with a few counts. The chain couples TRBV5-4 to TRBJ1-2; the match to TRBD1 covers 7 bases. The CDR3 is 16 residues long. The V segment lost 0 bases and the J segment 3 bases; nucleotides outside the gene matches: 8. Germline V gives CDR1 SGHNT, CDR2 YYREEE (reference sequence). The CDR3 nucleotides are TGTGCCAGCAGCTTGGGAGAGGGGGCCGGCCACTATGGCTACACCTTC. It encodes CASSLGEGAGHYGYTF.

The table lists this clone with a few counts. The chain is built from TRBV28 and TRBJ2-1; possible D gene TRBD1, 5 bases. Germline lookup yields CDR1 MDHEN and CDR2 SYDVKM. This CDR3 region has 14 residues. Trimming stripped 2 bases from V and 9 bases from J, with 14 bases between. This chain's CDR3 is CASSLVQAHGEQFF. The CDR3 region has the DNA TGTGCCAGCAGTTTAGTACAGGCCCACGGTGAGCAGTTCTTC.

The V and J genes are TRBV7-9 and TRBJ1-1; 7 nucleotides line up with TRBD1. This CDR3 is 16 amino acids long. CDR1 is SEHNR and CDR2 is FQNEAQ in the germline V gene (reference sequence). The V gene end was trimmed by 2 bases and the J gene end by 0 bases; junction bases not matched to a gene: 6. The chain's CDR3 is CASSLSWTGVNTEAFF. Here the CDR3 DNA reads TGTGCCAGCAGCTTATCCTGGACAGGAGTGAACACTGAAGCTTTCTTT. Together with reference TRBV7-9 and TRBJ1-1, the CDR3 gives the full variable domain: DTGVSQNPRHKITKRGQNVTFRCDPISEHNRLYWYRQTLGQGPEFLTYFQNEAQLEKSRLLSDRFSAERPKGSFSTLEIQRTEQGDSAMYLCASSLSWTGVNTEAFFGQGTRLTVV.

V is TRBV5-8 and J is TRBJ2-2, with 8 bases lining up with TRBD1. Germline V CDR1 and CDR2: SGHTS, YDEGEE. This CDR3 region has 14 residues. V gave up 3 bases and J gave up 4 bases; unmatched junction bases: 2. CDR3 DNA sequence: TGTGCCAGCAGCTGGACAGGGAGCACCGGGGAGCTGTTTTTT. It is translated as CASSWTGSTGELFF.

The rearrangement joins TRBV4-1 to TRBJ2-2; 13 bases are shared with TRBD2. V gave up 5 bases and J gave up 0 bases; unmatched junction bases: 3. This CDR3 is built from 17 residues. Germline CDR1 MGHRA, CDR2 YSYEKL. The CDR3 here is CASSETSGGANTGELFF. DNA for the CDR3: TGCGCCAGCAGCGAAACTAGCGGGGGGGCGAACACCGGGGAGCTGTTTTTT.

The sample holds one count of this clone. The rearrangement links TRBV11-2 to TRBJ2-7; 8 bases line up with TRBD2. Germline CDR1 SGHAT, CDR2 FQNNGV. The V and J ends lost 3 bases and 3 bases, in that order; junction bases with no gene match: 10. CDR3 size: 16 residues. As DNA, the CDR3 is TGTGCCAGCAGCTTTAGGGCGGGGGGCGGATTCTACGAGCAGTACTTC. This translates into CASSFRAGGGFYEQYF.

J is TRBJ2-2 and V is TRBV19; 7 bases agree with TRBD2. V dropped 4 bases and J dropped 4; count of bases not matched to a gene: 15. CDR3 length: 18 amino acids. The V gene's germline CDR1 is LNHDA and CDR2 SQIVND (reference sequence). The CDR3 DNA is TGTGCCAGTAGTAGGCCCGACCGCAACCGCGGGGGCACCGGGGAGCTGTTTTTT. It codes for CASSRPDRNRGGTGELFF.

The rearrangement uses TRBV12-5 and TRBJ1-2; TRBD1 might be the D (6 bases). The V gene's germline CDR1 is LGHNT and CDR2 FRNRAP. The CDR3 consists of 13 residues. V lost 5 bases to trimming and J lost 8 bases, with 15 bases between them. The CDR3 here is CASGETTGGGYTF. The CDR3 coding sequence is TGTGCTAGTGGTGAGACGACAGGCGGGGGCTACACCTTC.

The gene calls are TRBV28 and TRBJ1-5, with 7 nucleotides matching TRBD1. There are 16 residues in the CDR3. The germline V gene encodes CDR1 MDHEN and CDR2 SYDVKM. The V segment lost 5 bases and the J segment 1 base; nucleotides outside the gene matches: 8. For the CDR3, the DNA is TGTGCCAGCAGTCCGCCGACAGGGAGCAGCAATCAGCCCCAGCATTTT. Translated: CASSPPTGSSNQPQHF.

The genes are TRBV2 and TRBJ2-2, with TRBD1 matching over 7 bases. The CDR3 loop spans 17 amino acids. Germline V gene data show CDR1 as SNHLY and CDR2 as FYNNEI. The trim removed 0 bases at V and 2 bases at J, leaving 6 bases unmatched. CDR3 DNA sequence: TGTGCCAGCAGTGAAGCGATGAGGGGGCTTAACACCGGGGAGCTGTTTTTT. Its protein product is CASSEAMRGLNTGELFF.

The chain couples TRBV2 to TRBJ2-6, with D possibly being TRBD2 (6 bases). V lost 0 bases and J 4 bases, leaving 13 bases between the germline ends. The CDR3 has 17 amino acids. Germline V CDR1 and CDR2: SNHLY, FYNNEI. The CDR3 loop is CASSEALGGSGANVLTF. In DNA form, the CDR3 reads TGTGCCAGCAGTGAAGCCCTGGGGGGTTCCGGGGCCAACGTCCTGACTTTC.

The genes are TRBV12-3 or TRBV12-4 and TRBJ2-1; D is undetermined. The CDR3 is 11 residues long. V lost 6 bases to trimming and J lost 9 bases, with 9 bases between them. DNA for the CDR3: TGTGCCAGCAGCTCGACGGGTGAGCAGTTCTTC. Protein: CASSSTGEQFF.

Turning to this clone: The identical CDR3 is also encoded by other nucleotide sequences in the sample. This sequence joins TRBV28 and TRBJ2-3; 11 bases fit TRBD2. The CDR3 totals 16 residues. The germline V gene encodes CDR1 MDHEN and CDR2 SYDVKM. Trimming at V came to 3 bases and at J to 0 bases, leaving 2 bases not matched to a gene. CDR3 nucleotides: TGTGCCAGCAGTTTGGGACTAGCGGCTAGCACAGATACGCAGTATTTT. Translating gives CASSLGLAASTDTQYF.

The chain has TRBV29-1 and TRBJ1-1; 10 bases align to TRBD1. CDR3 size: 16 residues. The germline V gene encodes CDR1 SQVTM and CDR2 ANQGSEA. Trimming removed 1 base from V and 4 bases from J; junction bases left unmatched: 9. The CDR3 nucleotides are TGCAGCGTTGAAGGCCAGACAGGGGGCACGGGCACTGAAGCTTTCTTT. This translates into CSVEGQTGGTGTEAFF.

In its sample, this clone was seen a few times. The gene calls are TRBV27 and TRBJ2-4, with 13 bases aligning to TRBD2. V lost 0 bases and J lost 0; bases outside the gene matches: 5. The germline V gene has CDR1 MNHEY and CDR2 SMNVEV (reference sequence). The CDR3 runs 19 residues. CDR3 in amino acids: CASSLSWTSGGIAKNIQYF. Here the CDR3 DNA reads TGTGCCAGCAGTTTATCGTGGACTAGCGGGGGCATAGCCAAAAACATTCAGTACTTC.

There are a few counts of this clone. The CDR3 DNA reads as TGTGCCAGCAGCCTGCGGACAGGGGGCGCGTATGGCTACACCTTC. Its translation is CASSLRTGGAYGYTF. This rearrangement joins TRBV21-1 to TRBJ1-2; the table calls TRBD1, which could not be checked here. TRBV21-1 is noted as a pseudogene. CDR3 length: 15 amino acids.

The chain combines TRBV4-1 with TRBJ1-2; a possible D gene is TRBD1 (6 bases). Germline V gene sequence: CDR1 MGHRA, CDR2 YSYEKL. The V end was cut by 0 bases, the J end by 4 bases, with 9 bases between. The CDR3 length is 14 residues. CDR3 residues: CASSQEGAGYGYTF. In DNA, the CDR3 is TGCGCCAGCAGCCAAGAGGGGGCCGGCTATGGCTACACCTTC.

The V and J genes are TRBV18 and TRBJ2-2; D gene uncertain. The germline gives CDR1 KGHSH, CDR2 LQKENI. This CDR3 is 14 amino acids long. The V end lost 2 bases, the J end lost 4 bases, and 8 bases lay between the germline ends. The CDR3 loop reads CASSPGWPTGELFF. The CDR3 DNA reads TGTGCCAGCTCACCAGGTTGGCCCACCGGGGAGCTGTTTTTT.

The CDR3 DNA sequence: TGTGCCAGTAGTATAGATCTTACCGGGACAGCCTATAATTCACCCCTCCACTTT. Amino acids: CASSIDLTGTAYNSPLHF. The gene calls are TRBV19 and TRBJ1-6, with 7 bases that match TRBD1. V trimming: 0 bases; J trimming: 2 bases; junction bases outside the gene matches: 7. This CDR3 comprises 18 residues. The germline V gene has CDR1 LNHDA and CDR2 SQIVND (reference sequence).

The V gene is TRBV5-4, the J gene TRBJ2-7, with D possibly matching TRBD1 (5 bases). From germline, CDR1 is SGHNT and CDR2 YYREEE (reference sequence). The V gene lost 2 bases and the J gene lost 6 bases, with 15 bases spanning the gap. This CDR3 is built from 14 residues. The CDR3 loop reads CASSFWQGIGEQYF. The CDR3 DNA sequence: TGTGCCAGCAGCTTCTGGCAGGGTATCGGCGAGCAGTACTTC.

CDR3 DNA: TGTGCCAGCAGTGAATTCGGCCACAGGAACAATCAGCCCCAGCATTTT. The encoded protein is CASSEFGHRNNQPQHF. The chain couples TRBV2 to TRBJ1-5; perhaps TRBD1 as D (5 bases). V lost 2 bases and J lost 3, with 14 bases in between. Per the germline V gene, CDR1 is SNHLY and CDR2 is FYNNEI. The CDR3 covers 16 residues.

The chain couples TRBV7-3 to TRBJ1-1, with unresolved D. Germline V gene data show CDR1 as SGHTA and CDR2 as FQGTGA. The CDR3 length is 13 residues. The V end was cut by 4 bases, the J end by 2 bases, with 8 bases between. The CDR3 sequence is CASSYSPNTEAFF. The DNA for the CDR3 is TGTGCCAGCAGCTACAGTCCCAACACTGAAGCTTTCTTT.

The chain has TRBV19 and TRBJ1-6, with 7 bases aligning to TRBD1. Trimming cost V 5 bases and J 11 bases; bases outside gene matches: 12. This CDR3 contains 15 residues. Germline values: CDR1 LNHDA, CDR2 SQIVND (reference sequence). The CDR3 bases are TGTGCCAGTAGTGAGACAGGGACGGGAGGGCCACCCCTCCACTTT. It is translated as CASSETGTGGPPLHF.

The rearrangement uses TRBV19 and TRBJ1-2; 7 bases fit TRBD1. Germline assignment: CDR1 LNHDA and CDR2 SQIVND (reference sequence). Germline trimming cut 0 bases from V and 8 bases from J; bases unmatched to any gene: 12. CDR3 length: 16 residues. CDR3 residues: CASSIDRETGPRGYTF. CDR3 in DNA: TGTGCCAGTAGTATAGATCGGGAGACAGGGCCTCGGGGCTACACCTTC. Drawing the rest from reference TRBV19 and TRBJ1-2, the complete variable domain is DGGITQSPKYLFRKEGQNVTLSCEQNLNHDAMYWYRQDPGQGLRLIYYSQIVNDFQKGDIAEGYSVSREKKESFPLTVTSAQKNPTAFYLCASSIDRETGPRGYTFGSGTRLTVV.

The chain uses TRBV7-3 and TRBJ2-3; 11 bases fit TRBD2. The V and J ends lost 1 base and 7 bases, in that order; junction bases with no gene match: 7. The CDR3 sequence is 16 residues long. Germline CDR1 and CDR2: SGHTA and FQGTGA. The CDR3 region has the DNA TGTGCCAGCAGCTTAATTACTAGCGGGGGCGGGAATACGCAGTATTTT. Its protein product is CASSLITSGGGNTQYF.